Listed below are T cell receptor beta chains from one sample, sequenced in a study of T-cell memory formation after mild COVID-19. Using its own MiXCR run on the 5' RACE reads, TCRdb lists one record per CDR3 protein. This sample has fewer than 450,000 distinct CDR3 sequences, with around a fifth found just once. The specimen sequenced was PBMCs or a T cell subset sorted from them (not recorded which). These receptors all come from an adult woman who had mild COVID-19 (a few samples of this study predate the infection). Cell type and time point are not known. Each CDR3 is given without its conserved first and last residue.

v_call	j_call	cdr3_aa
TRBV9	TRBJ2-5	ASSEGTSGKETQY
TRBV20-1	TRBJ2-5	SAILGGTGKETQY
TRBV12-3/TRBV12-4	TRBJ2-2	ASTWASNTGELF
TRBV7-9	TRBJ2-5	ASSLERQSETQY
TRBV5-1	TRBJ2-5	ASTAAGLETQY
TRBV5-1	TRBJ1-1	ASSPRERGYTEAF
TRBV11-2	TRBJ1-1	ASSFGANHLNTEAF
TRBV27	TRBJ2-5	ASRPTNARGEETQY
TRBV6-1	TRBJ2-7	ASSVRDGAYEQY
TRBV5-1	TRBJ1-4	ASSTGQGHEKLF
TRBV25-1	TRBJ2-3	ASSELLSGPWGGDTQY
TRBV6-1	TRBJ2-2	ASSELALQGLLPTGELF
TRBV20-1	TRBJ2-5	SARDYEGAVYQETQY
TRBV5-5	TRBJ1-4	ASSRQYTGSNEKLF
TRBV20-1	TRBJ1-1	SAYTTGHTEAF
TRBV6-5	TRBJ2-7	ASRTLAGGYEQY
TRBV19	TRBJ1-5	ASGRGVYQPQH
TRBV6-5	TRBJ1-6	ASSHRRTGQFEPLH
TRBV3-1	TRBJ2-3	ASSHYHGTSGGSRDTQY
TRBV25-1	TRBJ2-3	ASRDPGQNTDTQY
TRBV11-2	TRBJ2-7	ASSASSGDTYEQY
TRBV19	TRBJ2-1	ASSITSPYNEQF
TRBV9	TRBJ2-3	ASSVAALAGGEYTDTQY
TRBV6-5	TRBJ1-1	ASSYGPGGGTEAF
TRBV7-9	TRBJ2-1	ASSFPGELEQF
TRBV15	TRBJ2-2	ATSTGGSGTGELF
TRBV27	TRBJ1-2	ASSSNGPYGYT
TRBV6-2/TRBV6-3	TRBJ2-1	ASRGPTSANNEQF
TRBV4-2	TRBJ2-2	ASSPFYPGQGNTGELF
TRBV5-1	TRBJ2-1	ASSLKRGQGPFEQF